The present T cell receptor (beta chain) was sequenced within a study of blood T cell repertoires in COVID-19. Study-level information: Donors in the United States, Italy and Spain gave samples during acute or convalescent COVID-19. PBMCs, B-cell-depleted T cells, or T cells were the source of the cDNA or gDNA that made up the material.

Original processing notes: It was from reference gene primer amplification that nucleated cell counts were estimated. Method: immunoSEQ multiplex PCR; TCRdb's copy keeps in-frame clones and lacks some. Clone size and the V and J calls come from that table; the DNA yielded D and trimming. The repertoire consists of some 140,000 clones, with 70% to 85% occurring once and the leading ten covering 25% to 35%. Trimming cost V 5 bases and J 2 bases; bases outside gene matches: 8. This CDR3 comprises 18 residues. Looked up from germline, CDR1 is MNHEY and CDR2 is SMNVEV (reference sequence). This TCR derives from a woman aged 55-70 years with acute or convalescent COVID-19. The sample taken for sequencing was peripheral blood. This chain uses TRBV27 with TRBJ2-1; 14 bases are a match to TRBD2. The CDR3 protein is CASSPQTSGGAPYNEQFF. The CDR3 DNA is TGTGCCAGCAGTCCCCAGACTAGCGGGGGGGCCCCCTACAATGAGCAGTTCTTC.